This is a list of T cell receptor beta chains from one sample in a study of identical twins. Each CDR3 protein is one row after TCRdb ran MiXCR on the 5' RACE reads. Of around 690,000 distinct CDR3 sequences listed, over 20% are singletons. The same data also contributed to another study, on T cells expressing NK-cell markers.

Sequencing was performed on PBMCs. The receptors were gathered from a woman between 18 and 29 years old in good health. Each CDR3 is given with its conserved first and last residue. Fields, in order: D gene, J gene, V gene, clone size, CDR3 protein, CDR3 DNA. A D gene is named only where the DNA matches it firmly. Part of the rows lack a size; the others show once, few, many or a class for expanded clones.

d_call: -; j_call: TRBJ1-4; v_call: TRBV4-3; clone_size: -; cdr3_aa: CASSQDGTANEKLFF; cdr3_nt: TGCGCCAGCAGCCAAGATGGGACGGCAAATGAAAAACTGTTTTTT
d_call: TRBD2; j_call: TRBJ2-5; v_call: TRBV20-1; clone_size: -; cdr3_aa: CSANRNSGGATQYF; cdr3_nt: TGCAGTGCTAACAGGAATAGCGGGGGGGCGACCCAGTACTTC
d_call: -; j_call: TRBJ2-5; v_call: TRBV11-3; clone_size: once; cdr3_aa: CASSAHVEGARETQYF; cdr3_nt: TGTGCCAGCAGCGCCCATGTGGAGGGGGCGCGGGAGACCCAGTACTTC
d_call: -; j_call: TRBJ2-6; v_call: TRBV28; clone_size: -; cdr3_aa: CASSFLSSGANVLTF; cdr3_nt: TGTGCCAGCAGTTTTTTGAGTTCTGGGGCCAACGTCCTGACTTTC
d_call: TRBD1; j_call: TRBJ2-7; v_call: TRBV3-1; clone_size: few; cdr3_aa: CASSQEPGTGTYEQYF; cdr3_nt: TGTGCCAGCAGCCAAGAGCCTGGGACAGGGACCTACGAGCAGTACTTC
d_call: -; j_call: TRBJ2-7; v_call: TRBV5-1; clone_size: many; cdr3_aa: CASSLGVRGEQYF; cdr3_nt: TGCGCCAGCAGCTTGGGCGTCAGGGGCGAGCAGTACTTC
d_call: TRBD1; j_call: TRBJ2-5; v_call: TRBV20-1; clone_size: -; cdr3_aa: CSAAGTGASQETQYF; cdr3_nt: TGCAGTGCTGCCGGGACAGGGGCCAGCCAAGAGACCCAGTACTTC
d_call: TRBD2; j_call: TRBJ2-1; v_call: TRBV12-3/TRBV12-4; clone_size: many; cdr3_aa: CASSLAGVYNEQFF; cdr3_nt: TGTGCCAGCAGCCTAGCGGGAGTTTACAATGAGCAGTTCTTC
d_call: TRBD2; j_call: TRBJ2-5; v_call: TRBV14; clone_size: -; cdr3_aa: CASLAGGRQETQYF; cdr3_nt: TGTGCCAGCCTAGCGGGGGGGCGGCAAGAGACCCAGTACTTC
d_call: TRBD1; j_call: TRBJ1-6; v_call: TRBV2; clone_size: -; cdr3_aa: CASRTRDRGNSPLHF; cdr3_nt: TGTGCCAGCAGGACAAGGGACAGGGGAAATTCACCCCTCCACTTT
d_call: -; j_call: TRBJ1-2; v_call: TRBV12-3/TRBV12-4; clone_size: many; cdr3_aa: CASSSGHSYGYTF; cdr3_nt: TGTGCCAGCAGTTCCGGGCATAGCTATGGCTACACCTTC
d_call: -; j_call: TRBJ2-7; v_call: TRBV28; clone_size: -; cdr3_aa: CASSPTGRIYVGEQYF; cdr3_nt: TGTGCCAGCAGCCCGACAGGGAGGATATACGTAGGTGAGCAGTACTTC
d_call: -; j_call: TRBJ2-3; v_call: TRBV29-1; clone_size: few; cdr3_aa: CSAPPALSVRDTQYF; cdr3_nt: TGCAGCGCCCCGCCGGCGTTGTCGGTTAGGGATACGCAGTATTTT
d_call: -; j_call: TRBJ2-1; v_call: TRBV12-3/TRBV12-4; clone_size: few; cdr3_aa: CASSRWGSQERNNEQFF; cdr3_nt: TGTGCCAGCAGTCGCTGGGGCAGCCAAGAAAGAAACAATGAGCAGTTCTTC
d_call: -; j_call: TRBJ1-2; v_call: TRBV20-1; clone_size: -; cdr3_aa: CSAGRQGDGYTF; cdr3_nt: TGCAGTGCTGGACGCCAGGGTGATGGCTACACCTTC
d_call: -; j_call: TRBJ2-7; v_call: TRBV5-1; clone_size: few; cdr3_aa: CASRAPGTLSYEQYF; cdr3_nt: TGCGCCAGCAGGGCCCCCGGGACCCTATCCTACGAGCAGTACTTC
d_call: -; j_call: TRBJ2-2; v_call: TRBV5-6; clone_size: -; cdr3_aa: CASSFRPGGTGELFF; cdr3_nt: TGTGCCAGCAGCTTCCGGCCTGGAGGGACCGGGGAGCTGTTTTTT
d_call: -; j_call: TRBJ1-1; v_call: TRBV6-5; clone_size: few; cdr3_aa: CASSYSGGRGKNTEAFF; cdr3_nt: TGTGCCAGCAGTTACTCGGGGGGCAGAGGAAAGAACACTGAAGCTTTCTTT
d_call: -; j_call: TRBJ2-1; v_call: TRBV5-1; clone_size: -; cdr3_aa: CASSTDGGNEQFF; cdr3_nt: TGCGCCAGCAGCACAGACGGGGGCAATGAGCAGTTCTTC
d_call: TRBD2; j_call: TRBJ2-7; v_call: TRBV7-9; clone_size: many; cdr3_aa: CASSLTAGPSYEQYF; cdr3_nt: TGTGCCAGCAGCTTAACAGCGGGGCCTTCCTACGAGCAGTACTTC
d_call: TRBD1; j_call: TRBJ2-7; v_call: TRBV29-1; clone_size: -; cdr3_aa: CSVAPGTGGYEQYF; cdr3_nt: TGCAGCGTGGCCCCGGGCACAGGGGGTTACGAGCAGTACTTC
d_call: TRBD1; j_call: TRBJ1-2; v_call: TRBV20-1; clone_size: many; cdr3_aa: CSATRQGNGYTF; cdr3_nt: TGCAGTGCCACCCGACAGGGGAATGGCTACACCTTC